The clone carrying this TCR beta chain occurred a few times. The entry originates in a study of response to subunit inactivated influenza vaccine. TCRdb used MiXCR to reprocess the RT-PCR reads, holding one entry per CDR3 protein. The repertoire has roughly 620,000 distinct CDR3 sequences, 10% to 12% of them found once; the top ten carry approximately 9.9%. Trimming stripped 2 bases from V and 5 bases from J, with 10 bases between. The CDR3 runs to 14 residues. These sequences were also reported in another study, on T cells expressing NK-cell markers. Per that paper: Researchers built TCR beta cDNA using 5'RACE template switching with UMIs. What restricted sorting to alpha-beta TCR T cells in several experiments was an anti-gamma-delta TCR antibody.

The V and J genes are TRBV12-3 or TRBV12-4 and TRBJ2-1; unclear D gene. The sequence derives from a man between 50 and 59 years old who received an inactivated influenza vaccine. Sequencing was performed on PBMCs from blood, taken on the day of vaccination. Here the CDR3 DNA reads TGTGCCAGCAGTTTATTCGGCAGTGACAATGAGCAGTTCTTC. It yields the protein CASSLFGSDNEQFF.